Each of the 20 T cell receptor beta chains below was sequenced from the same sample in a study of T-cell reconstitution after alpha-beta-depleted transplantation in children. Construction of the TCRbeta library involved unique molecular identifiers. From the PCR reads, TCRdb called clonotypes with MiXCR, one entry per CDR3 protein. The table records about 610,000 distinct CDR3 sequences, over 9.5% of them present only once. Source: PBMCs from the stem cell graft donor, taken from the stem cell graft. The receptors derive from a human donor who donated a stem cell graft to a child with acute myeloid leukemia.

In its sample, this clonotype was seen many times. The gene calls are TRBV4-3 and TRBJ2-5; D remains ambiguous. The V gene's germline CDR1 is LGHNA and CDR2 YSLEER. Between the trimmed V and J ends, which lost 4 bases and 1 base, there was a span of 10 bases. CDR3 length equals 14 residues. CDR3 sequence (DNA): TGCGCCAGCAGCCCATGGTCTTTCCAAGAGACCCAGTACTTC. As protein: CASSPWSFQETQYF.

This clonotype was seen ten or more times. V is TRBV10-3 and J is TRBJ1-5, with no clear D. Germline lookup yields CDR1 ENHRY and CDR2 SYGVKD. The CDR3 is made up of 13 amino acids. The V and J ends lost 3 bases and 3 bases respectively, with 6 bases between them. CDR3 residues: CAISDSHNQPQHF. CDR3 DNA sequence: TGTGCCATCAGTGACAGTCACAATCAGCCCCAGCATTTT.

This clonotype was recorded many times. This sequence joins TRBV5-1 and TRBJ2-1; tentative D call: TRBD1 (6 bases). The CDR3 runs 16 residues. Trimming pared 6 bases from V and 1 base from J, leaving 17 bases between. Germline V gene sequence: CDR1 SGHRS, CDR2 YFSETQ. The CDR3 spells CASTLGGHPSYNEQFF. The CDR3 nucleotides read TGCGCCAGCACCTTAGGGGGACACCCTTCCTACAATGAGCAGTTCTTC. The variable domain in full, completed from reference TRBV5-1 and TRBJ2-1, reads KAGVTQTPRYLIKTRGQQVTLSCSPISGHRSVSWYQQTPGQGLQFLFEYFSETQRNKGNFPGRFSGRQFSNSRSEMNVSTLELGDSALYLCASTLGGHPSYNEQFFGPGTRLTVL.

Of note for this clonotype: The CDR3 does not end in the conserved phenylalanine or tryptophan, so this is likely a read error. CDR3 sequence reads: CASSYPQKGVNTGELFL. CDR3 nucleotides: TGTGCCAGCAGTTACCCACAGAAGGGGGTGAACACCGGGGAGCTGTTTTTG. The chain is built from TRBV6-2 or TRBV6-3 and TRBJ2-2, with D perhaps TRBD1 (6 bases). V dropped 2 bases and J dropped 1 base, with 14 bases sitting between them. Germline assignment: CDR1 MNHEY and CDR2 SVGEGT. CDR3 length: 17 amino acids.

This clonotype has only a few counts. The chain couples TRBV30 to TRBJ1-1, with D possibly matching TRBD1 (6 bases). The V end lost 4 bases, the J end lost 1 base, and 10 bases lay between the germline ends. CDR1 and CDR2 (germline): GTSNPN, SVGIG (reference sequence). This CDR3 region has 13 residues. The CDR3 DNA reads as TGTGCCTGGACAGGACAGTCGAACACTGAAGCTTTCTTT. Protein sequence: CAWTGQSNTEAFF. Full variable domain (remainder filled in from reference TRBV30 and TRBJ1-1): SQTIHQWPATLVQPVGSPLSLECTVEGTSNPNLYWYRQAAGRGLQLLFYSVGIGQISSEVPQNLSASRPQDRQFILSSKKLLLSDSGFYLCAWTGQSNTEAFFGQGTRLTVV.

The rearrangement joins TRBV10-3 to TRBJ2-1; 14 bases are a match to TRBD2. The CDR3 has 15 residues. J lost 14 bases, V lost 2 bases, and 8 bases had no gene match. Germline V lookup: CDR1 ENHRY, CDR2 SYGVKD. This chain's CDR3 is CAISEGTSGSPTEFF. DNA for the CDR3: TGTGCCATCAGTGAGGGGACTAGCGGGAGCCCGACCGAGTTCTTC.

The sample holds many counts of this clonotype. The chain recombines TRBV4-3 with TRBJ2-1; D uncertain. The V and J ends lost 0 bases and 4 bases respectively, with 7 bases between them. Per germline, CDR1 LGHNA and CDR2 YSLEER. The CDR3 runs 14 residues. The CDR3, as DNA: TGCGCCAGCAGCCAAGATCGTTGGTACAATGAGCAGTTCTTC. Protein sequence: CASSQDRWYNEQFF.

In its sample, this clonotype was seen a few times. The chain couples TRBV10-3 to TRBJ2-4; D might be TRBD2 (6 bases). This CDR3 region has 16 residues. Trimming shortened V by 3 bases and J by 5 bases, and 17 bases separated the two germline ends. In germline, CDR1 is ENHRY, CDR2 SYGVKD. In nucleotides, the CDR3 is TGTGCCATCAGTGACCGAATCGGGAGAAAGGAAAACATTCAGTACTTC. This sequence encodes CAISDRIGRKENIQYF.

The V gene is TRBV29-1, the J gene TRBJ1-4; D ambiguous. V dropped 7 bases and J dropped 6 bases, with 12 bases sitting between them. Germline CDR1 reads SQVTM; CDR2 reads ANQGSEA. The CDR3 has 12 residues. The CDR3 loop is CSGHTEDEKLFF. CDR3 coding DNA: TGCAGCGGACACACAGAGGATGAAAAACTGTTTTTT. Complete variable domain (other parts from reference TRBV29-1 and TRBJ1-4): SAVISQKPSRDICQRGTSLTIQCQVDSQVTMMFWYRQQPGQSLTLIATANQGSEATYESGFVIDKFPISRPNLTFSTLTVSNMSPEDSSIYLCSGHTEDEKLFFGSGTQLSVL.

The chain links TRBV9 to TRBJ2-6; perhaps D is TRBD1 or TRBD2 (5 bases each). This CDR3 comprises 16 residues. Germline CDR1 reads SGDLS; CDR2 reads YYNGEE. Trimming took off 3 bases at V and 0 bases at J, with 10 bases between the two ends. Here the CDR3 reads CASSGGRTSGANVLTF. CDR3 coding DNA: TGTGCCAGCAGCGGGGGACGGACCTCTGGGGCCAACGTCCTGACTTTC. The complete variable domain, with remaining parts taken from reference TRBV9 and TRBJ2-6, reads DSGVTQTPKHLITATGQRVTLRCSPRSGDLSVYWYQQSLDQGLQFLIQYYNGEERAKGNILERFSAQQFPDLHSELNLSSLELGDSALYFCASSGGRTSGANVLTFGAGSRLTVL.

This clonotype was counted only a few times. The V gene is TRBV24-1, the J gene TRBJ2-1, with D unresolved. CDR1 is KGHDR, CDR2 SFDVKD, per germline. The CDR3 has 15 residues. V was pared by 0 bases and J by 7 bases, with 12 bases between. The CDR3: CATSDLTADLNEQFF. The CDR3 DNA follows: TGTGCCACCAGTGATTTGACGGCAGATTTAAATGAGCAGTTCTTC.

This clonotype occurred once. The chain combines TRBV7-2 with TRBJ2-3; tentatively, D is TRBD1 (6 bases). The CDR3 loop spans 15 amino acids. Germline V gene sequence: CDR1 SGHTA, CDR2 FQGNSA. The V end was cut by 5 bases, the J end by 0 bases, with 12 bases between. The CDR3 sequence: CASSLGRGSTDTQYF. CDR3 bases: TGTGCCAGCAGCCTCGGTAGGGGGAGCACAGATACGCAGTATTTT.

This clonotype has only a few counts. The rearrangement joins TRBV3-1 to TRBJ2-7; D remains ambiguous. The CDR3 consists of 11 residues. Germline V gene data show CDR1 as LGHDT and CDR2 as YNNKEL (reference sequence). V lost 0 bases and J 7 bases, leaving 4 bases between the germline ends. CDR3 region: CASSQEGEQYF. The CDR3 coding sequence is TGTGCCAGCAGCCAAGAGGGGGAGCAGTACTTC.

This clonotype was seen many times. The V and J genes are TRBV30 and TRBJ2-2, with no clear D. Germline V gene data show CDR1 as GTSNPN and CDR2 as SVGIG (reference sequence). V was trimmed by 4 bases and J by 6 bases, leaving 9 bases between them. The CDR3 has 12 residues. The CDR3 loop reads CAWTRDAGELFF. The DNA for the CDR3 is TGTGCCTGGACGAGAGACGCCGGGGAGCTGTTTTTT.

This clonotype was observed a few times. V is TRBV6-2 or TRBV6-3 and J is TRBJ2-5; 8 bases map to TRBD1. The CDR3 loop spans 16 amino acids. V shed 6 bases, J shed 2 bases, and the junction held 11 bases outside the gene matches. The germline CDR1 and CDR2 sequences are MNHEY and SVGEGT. The CDR3, as DNA: TGTGCCAGCAGCCCCACGGACAGGGTTTGGCAAGAGACCCAGTACTTC. This gives the protein CASSPTDRVWQETQYF.

This chain connects TRBV12-3 or TRBV12-4 to TRBJ2-3; perhaps TRBD2 as D (5 bases). This CDR3 comprises 12 residues. V was cut by 5 bases and J by 8 bases, with 11 bases left in between. CDR3: CASSPVGGTQYF. CDR3 nucleotides: TGTGCCAGCAGTCCCGTCGGAGGTACGCAGTATTTT.

This CDR3 is CASGGEYEQYF. CDR3 nucleotide sequence: TGTGCCAGCGGGGGCGAGTACGAGCAGTACTTC. The chain has TRBV6-6 and TRBJ2-7; maybe TRBD1 (6 bases). The V gene lost 8 bases and the J gene lost 4 bases, with 9 bases spanning the gap. The CDR3 sequence is 11 residues long. Germline V lookup: CDR1 MNHNY, CDR2 SVGAGI (reference sequence).

This clonotype appeared many times. This rearrangement joins TRBV10-3 to TRBJ2-1, with 9 positions matching TRBD1. This CDR3 spans 20 amino acids. V dropped 5 bases and J dropped 6; count of bases not matched to a gene: 23. Germline V gene data show CDR1 as ENHRY and CDR2 as SYGVKD. The CDR3 loop is CAISPGTGNIASAQSNEQFF. The DNA for the CDR3 is TGTGCCATCAGTCCCGGGACAGGGAATATCGCTAGCGCGCAGTCCAATGAGCAGTTCTTC.

This clonotype was recorded a few times. J is TRBJ2-7 and V is TRBV9, with D possibly being TRBD1 or TRBD2 (5 bases each). Germline V gives CDR1 SGDLS, CDR2 YYNGEE. CDR3 length equals 15 residues. V lost 4 bases, J lost 0 bases, and 14 bases lay in between. The CDR3 coding sequence is TGTGCCAGCAGCCCCAGGGACCGCCACTCCTACGAGCAGTACTTC. Its protein is CASSPRDRHSYEQYF.

A few counts support this clonotype. The chain joins TRBV7-3 to TRBJ2-1; D possibly uses TRBD1 or TRBD2 (5 bases each). There are 15 residues in the CDR3. From germline, CDR1 is SGHTA and CDR2 FQGTGA. V was cut by 5 bases and J by 4 bases, with 15 bases left in between. CDR3 bases: TGTGCCAGCAGCCAAAACGGGGCAGCTTACAATGAGCAGTTCTTC. It codes for CASSQNGAAYNEQFF.